This T cell receptor beta chain was profiled in a study of tumor-infiltrating lymphocytes in localized non-small cell lung cancer. Germline CDR1 and CDR2: SGHRS and YFSETQ. With 4 bases clipped from V and 4 bases from J, the junction kept 9 bases outside the gene matches. CDR3 length equals 18 residues. With respect to this clone: Antigen: not known.

Profiling relied on immunoSEQ multiplex PCR, and the TCRdb table lists in-frame clones only, not all of them. This table has some 22,000 clones, 69% appearing once. Study results and limitations: No link was found between tumor T-cell fraction and recurrence-free survival. Different pieces of the same tissue went to different assays, confounding technical variation with intratumor heterogeneity. Available tissue quantity limited TCR sequencing to a patient subset.

The TCR originated in a human donor with non-small cell lung cancer. J is TRBJ2-3 and V is TRBV5-1, with 16 bases that match TRBD2. The specimen was lung tumor tissue. The CDR3, as DNA: TGCGCCAGCAGCCGTGCCTCCGGGACTAGCGGGAGGGCAGATACGCAGTATTTT. As protein: CASSRASGTSGRADTQYF.